A single sample gave rise to the 19 T cell receptor beta chains below, sequenced in a study of a mutant IDH1 vaccine in newly diagnosed glioma. The time point: baseline, week 1 (first vaccination visit). The treatment: pre-vaccination baseline after standard-of-care therapy. Produced via immunoSEQ multiplex PCR; TCRdb's table is partial and in-frame only. The sample includes approximately 54,000 clones, roughly 80% of them seen just once. The sample consisted of PBMCs, taken from a glioma patient treated with radiotherapy, temozolomide or both. These receptors were taken from a man aged 18-30 years with glioma.

The chain links TRBV5-6 to TRBJ2-2; 12 bases fit TRBD2. Germline-derived CDR1 and CDR2 are SGHDT and YYEEEE. The CDR3 has 18 amino acids. V dropped 4 bases and J dropped 0; count of bases not matched to a gene: 7. The CDR3 loop is CASSKPGLAGSNTGELFF. In DNA, the CDR3 is TGTGCCAGCAGCAAACCGGGACTAGCGGGTTCGAACACCGGGGAGCTGTTTTTT.

This chain joins TRBV4-1 and TRBJ2-5; 9 bases align to TRBD2. Germline V gene lookup returns CDR1 MGHRA and CDR2 YSYEKL. This CDR3 has 16 amino acids. The junction had 6 bases not matched to a gene; V was cut back by 1 base and J by 3 bases. CDR3 nucleotide sequence: TGCGCCAGCAGCCAAGGCGGGGGGGCGGAAAAAGAGACCCAGTACTTC. Protein product: CASSQGGGAEKETQYF.

This clone was observed a handful of times. The CDR3 DNA follows: TGTGCCAGCAGTTTACTGAACACTGAAGCTTTCTTT. Translated: CASSLLNTEAFF. The V call is TRBV28, the J call TRBJ1-1; D remains ambiguous. The V gene's germline CDR1 is MDHEN and CDR2 SYDVKM. The CDR3 is 12 residues long. V shed 2 bases and J shed 0 bases, with 1 base lying between them.

The chain employs TRBV7-8 and TRBJ2-2; the D gene is possibly TRBD1 (6 bases). This CDR3 is built from 15 residues. Germline values: CDR1 SGHVS, CDR2 FQNEAQ. With 5 bases removed from V and 1 base from J, the gap between germline ends came to 11 bases. In DNA form, the CDR3 reads TGTGCCAGCAGCCGTACAGGGCGGAACACCGGGGAGCTGTTTTTT. As protein: CASSRTGRNTGELFF. The entire variable domain, with the rest obtained from reference TRBV7-8 and TRBJ2-2, is as follows: GAGVSQSPRYKVAKRGQDVALRCDPISGHVSLFWYQQALGQGPEFLTYFQNEAQLDKSGLPSDRFFAERPEGSVSTLKIQRTQQEDSAVYLCASSRTGRNTGELFFGEGSRLTVL.

The rearrangement joins TRBV4-2 to TRBJ2-1; no clear D gene. V shed 1 base and J shed 9 bases, with 16 bases lying between them. This CDR3 spans 15 amino acids. CDR1 and CDR2 (germline): LGHNA, YNFKEQ. Written as DNA, the CDR3 is TGTGCCAGCAGCCAAGGCACCCCAAGAGCCGCTGAGCAGTTCTTC. Amino acids: CASSQGTPRAAEQFF.

Here the CDR3 reads CASKGRGQGEKLFF. As DNA, the CDR3 is TGTGCCAGTAAAGGACGGGGACAGGGGGAAAAACTGTTTTTT. The V and J genes are TRBV19 and TRBJ1-4, with 10 nucleotides matching TRBD1. Germline lookup yields CDR1 LNHDA and CDR2 SQIVND (reference sequence). Unmatched junction bases numbered 7, after V lost 7 bases and J lost 8 bases. The CDR3 sequence is 14 residues long. Looking up the rest from reference TRBV19 and TRBJ1-4 gives the full variable domain: DGGITQSPKYLFRKEGQNVTLSCEQNLNHDAMYWYRQDPGQGLRLIYYSQIVNDFQKGDIAEGYSVSREKKESFPLTVTSAQKNPTAFYLCASKGRGQGEKLFFGSGTQLSVL.

This chain links TRBV5-6 with TRBJ2-2, with 8 bases identical to TRBD2. Germline lookup yields CDR1 SGHDT and CDR2 YYEEEE. J was trimmed by 2 bases and V by 7 bases; bases with no gene match: 7. The CDR3 totals 15 residues. CDR3 bases: TGTGCCAGCTCCGGGGGGGGCGTAAACACCGGGGAGCTGTTTTTT. This sequence encodes CASSGGGVNTGELFF.

V and J are TRBV18 and TRBJ1-2, with 7 bases matching TRBD1. The CDR3 sequence is 13 residues long. CDR1 KGHSH and CDR2 LQKENI come from the germline V gene. Germline trimming cut 7 bases from V and 6 bases from J; bases unmatched to any gene: 8. The CDR3 DNA reads TGTGCCAGCTTCACCGGGACAGACCATGGCTACACCTTC. Translated, it gives CASFTGTDHGYTF.

The chain employs TRBV4-3 and TRBJ1-1, with TRBD1 matching 12 bases. There are 15 residues in the CDR3. Trimming at V came to 4 bases and at J to 2 bases, leaving 2 bases not matched to a gene. Germline V gene sequence: CDR1 LGHNA, CDR2 YSLEER. The CDR3 DNA reads as TGCGCCAGCAGCCGGGACAGGGGGCCCAACACTGAAGCTTTCTTT. This encodes CASSRDRGPNTEAFF.

CDR3 bases: TGTGCCAGCAGCTTGGGGGGGCGAGGGACTGAAGCTTTCTTT. Residues: CASSLGGRGTEAFF. This chain connects TRBV5-6 to TRBJ1-1; weak D call: TRBD1 (6 bases). The CDR3 has 14 amino acids. Trimming shortened V by 0 bases and J by 5 bases, and 11 bases separated the two germline ends. Looked up from germline, CDR1 is SGHDT and CDR2 is YYEEEE. Looking up the rest from reference TRBV5-6 and TRBJ1-1 gives the full variable domain: DAGVTQSPTHLIKTRGQQVTLRCSPKSGHDTVSWYQQALGQGPQFIFQYYEEEERQRGNFPDRFSGHQFPNYSSELNVNALLLGDSALYLCASSLGGRGTEAFFGQGTRLTVV.

The rearrangement links TRBV6-6 to TRBJ1-2; TRBD1 agrees at 7 bases. The CDR3 has 16 residues. Trimming cost V 6 bases and J 1 base; bases outside gene matches: 11. Per the germline V gene, CDR1 is MNHNY and CDR2 is SVGAGI (reference sequence). The CDR3 sequence is CASSYGQAGVNYGYTF. CDR3 coding DNA: TGTGCCAGCAGCTACGGACAGGCGGGGGTTAACTATGGCTACACCTTC.

Only one count was recorded for this clone. V gene TRBV7-2 combines with J gene TRBJ2-1, with D unresolved. Trimming took off 1 base at V and 4 bases at J, with 5 bases between the two ends. The CDR3 spans 13 residues. In germline, CDR1 is SGHTA, CDR2 FQGNSA. The chain's CDR3 is CASSLGQYNEQFF. DNA of the CDR3: TGTGCCAGCAGCTTAGGGCAGTACAATGAGCAGTTCTTC.

The chain uses TRBV6-5 and TRBJ2-7; D is unresolved. Trimming took 2 bases from V and 4 from J, leaving 9 bases between them. The germline V gene has CDR1 MNHEY and CDR2 SVGAGI. The CDR3 has 13 amino acids. CDR3 nucleotides: TGTGCCAGCAGTTACACCCAGGAGTACGAGCAGTACTTC. Translation gives CASSYTQEYEQYF.

CDR3 loop: CASGDTSYEQYF. CDR3 nucleotide sequence: TGCGCCAGCGGGGACACCTCCTACGAGCAGTACTTC. The V and J genes are TRBV4-1 and TRBJ2-7, with a possible D match to TRBD1 (6 bases). Between the trimmed V and J ends, which lost 8 bases and 0 bases, there was a span of 8 bases. Germline lookup yields CDR1 MGHRA and CDR2 YSYEKL. This CDR3 region has 12 residues.

This chain links TRBV5-1 with TRBJ2-5; no definite D call. CDR1 is SGHRS, CDR2 YFSETQ, per germline. CDR3 length: 11 amino acids. Trimming removed 2 bases at V and 5 bases at J, with 4 bases between. The CDR3 nucleotides are TGCGCCAGCAGCTTTCAGGAGACCCAGTACTTC. Translating it yields CASSFQETQYF.

V and J are TRBV7-2 and TRBJ1-2; D uncertain. This CDR3 has 13 amino acids. CDR1 is SGHTA and CDR2 is FQGNSA in the germline V gene. Trimming left V 1 base short and J 8 bases short, with 11 bases between. The CDR3 is CASSLDREVGYTF. The CDR3 DNA reads as TGTGCCAGCAGCTTAGATCGGGAAGTGGGCTACACCTTC. The full variable domain, rest sourced from reference TRBV7-2 and TRBJ1-2, is GAGVSQSPSNKVTEKGKDVELRCDPISGHTALYWYRQSLGQGLEFLIYFQGNSAPDKSGLPSDRFSAERTGGSVSTLTIQRTQQEDSAVYLCASSLDREVGYTFGSGTRLTVV.

J is TRBJ2-3 and V is TRBV6-5; D is possibly TRBD1 (6 bases). The CDR3 is 14 amino acids. V was shortened by 6 bases and J by 2 bases, with 12 bases between the two germline ends. Germline assignment: CDR1 MNHEY and CDR2 SVGAGI. Here the CDR3 reads CASSRTVNTDTQYF. In DNA form, the CDR3 reads TGTGCCAGCAGCCGGACAGTAAACACAGATACGCAGTATTTT.

This chain connects TRBV19 to TRBJ2-2; 7 bases line up with TRBD2. The CDR3 covers 16 residues. V lost 0 bases, J lost 1 base, and 2 bases stayed unmatched. From germline, CDR1 is LNHDA and CDR2 SQIVND (reference sequence). The CDR3 sequence: CASSIEREGNTGELFF. The CDR3 DNA reads as TGTGCCAGTAGTATAGAGAGGGAGGGGAACACCGGGGAGCTGTTTTTT.

The V gene is TRBV5-5, the J gene TRBJ1-2; no reliable D call. Per the germline V gene, CDR1 is SGHKS and CDR2 is YYEKEE (reference sequence). V was pared by 5 bases and J by 4 bases, with 15 bases between. This CDR3 contains 14 residues. The CDR3, as DNA: TGTGCCAGCAGATCACTGCATGAGTCCTATGGCTACACCTTC. Residues: CASRSLHESYGYTF.